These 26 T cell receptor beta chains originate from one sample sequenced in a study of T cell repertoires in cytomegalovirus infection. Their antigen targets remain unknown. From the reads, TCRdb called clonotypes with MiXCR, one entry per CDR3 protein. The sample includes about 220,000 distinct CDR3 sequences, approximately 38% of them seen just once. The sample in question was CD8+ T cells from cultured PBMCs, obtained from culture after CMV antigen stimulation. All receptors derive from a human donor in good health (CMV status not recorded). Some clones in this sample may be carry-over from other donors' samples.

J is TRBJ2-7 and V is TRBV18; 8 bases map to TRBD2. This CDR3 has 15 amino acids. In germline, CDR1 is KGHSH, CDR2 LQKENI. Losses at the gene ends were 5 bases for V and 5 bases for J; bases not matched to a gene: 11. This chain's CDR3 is CASSEGGRRWDEQYF. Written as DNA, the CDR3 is TGTGCCAGCTCAGAAGGCGGGAGGAGATGGGACGAGCAGTACTTC.

In nucleotides, the CDR3 is TGTGCCAGCAGCCCCCGCCCCTCAGCCCTCAATGAGCAGTTCTTC. It encodes CASSPRPSALNEQFF. The genes are TRBV7-9 and TRBJ2-1; D unresolved. V was cut by 5 bases and J by 6 bases, with 17 bases left in between. The CDR3 totals 15 residues. Germline-derived CDR1 and CDR2 are SEHNR and FQNEAQ (reference sequence).

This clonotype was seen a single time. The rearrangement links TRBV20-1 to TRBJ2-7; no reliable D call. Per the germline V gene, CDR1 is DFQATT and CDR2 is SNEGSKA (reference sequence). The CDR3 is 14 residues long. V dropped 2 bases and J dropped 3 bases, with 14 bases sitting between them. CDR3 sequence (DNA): TGCAGTGCTAGAATAAGAGGCGTAAGCTACGAGCAGTACTTC. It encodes CSARIRGVSYEQYF.

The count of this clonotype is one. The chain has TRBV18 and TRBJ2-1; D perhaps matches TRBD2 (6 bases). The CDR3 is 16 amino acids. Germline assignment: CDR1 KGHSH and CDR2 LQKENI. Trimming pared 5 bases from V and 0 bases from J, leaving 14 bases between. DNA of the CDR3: TGTGCCAGCTCATCCCTCGGCGGGAACTCCTACAATGAGCAGTTCTTC. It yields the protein CASSSLGGNSYNEQFF.

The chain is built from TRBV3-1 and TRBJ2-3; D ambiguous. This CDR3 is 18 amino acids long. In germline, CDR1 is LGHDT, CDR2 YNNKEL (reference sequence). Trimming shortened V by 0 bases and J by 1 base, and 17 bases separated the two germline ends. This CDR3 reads CASSQEETSEFGTDTQYF. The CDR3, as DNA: TGTGCCAGCAGCCAAGAAGAAACCTCAGAATTTGGCACAGATACGCAGTATTTT.

This CDR3 reads CASSSASGVSSYNEQFF. In DNA, the CDR3 is TGTGCCAGCAGCTCCGCTAGCGGGGTGAGCTCCTACAATGAGCAGTTCTTC. The rearrangement joins TRBV7-9 to TRBJ2-1; TRBD2 matches 9 bases. The CDR3 spans 17 residues. The germline V gene encodes CDR1 SEHNR and CDR2 FQNEAQ (reference sequence). V was clipped by 4 bases and J by 0 bases; unmatched bases: 7.

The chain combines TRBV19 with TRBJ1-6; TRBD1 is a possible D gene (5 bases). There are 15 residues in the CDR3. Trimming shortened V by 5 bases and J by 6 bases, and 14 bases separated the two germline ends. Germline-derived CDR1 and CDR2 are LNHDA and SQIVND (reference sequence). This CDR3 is CASSAGRSTNSPLHF. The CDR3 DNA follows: TGTGCCAGTAGTGCGGGACGGAGCACTAATTCACCCCTCCACTTT.

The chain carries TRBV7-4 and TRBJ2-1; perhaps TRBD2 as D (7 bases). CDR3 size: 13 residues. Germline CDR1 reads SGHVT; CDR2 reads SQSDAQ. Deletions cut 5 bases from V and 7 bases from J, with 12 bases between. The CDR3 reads CASSVKGGNEQFF. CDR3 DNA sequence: TGTGCCAGCAGCGTAAAGGGGGGGAATGAGCAGTTCTTC.

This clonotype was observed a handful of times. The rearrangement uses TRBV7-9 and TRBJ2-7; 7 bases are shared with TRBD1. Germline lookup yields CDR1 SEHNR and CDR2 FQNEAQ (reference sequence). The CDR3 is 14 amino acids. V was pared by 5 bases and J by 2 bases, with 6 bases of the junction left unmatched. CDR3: CASSAKGAAYEQYF. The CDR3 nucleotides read TGTGCCAGCAGCGCTAAGGGGGCGGCCTACGAGCAGTACTTC.

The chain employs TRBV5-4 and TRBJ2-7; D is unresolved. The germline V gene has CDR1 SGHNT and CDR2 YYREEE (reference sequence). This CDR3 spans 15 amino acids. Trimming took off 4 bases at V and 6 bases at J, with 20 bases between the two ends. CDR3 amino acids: CASSHQKILGSEQYF. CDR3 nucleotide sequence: TGTGCCAGCAGCCACCAGAAGATTCTAGGGTCCGAGCAGTACTTC.

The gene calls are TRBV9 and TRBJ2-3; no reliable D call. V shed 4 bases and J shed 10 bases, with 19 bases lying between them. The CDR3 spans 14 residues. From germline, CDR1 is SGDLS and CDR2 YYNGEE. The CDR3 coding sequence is TGTGCCAGCAGCTCCACGCACGCTAGTCACCCGCAGTATTTT. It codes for CASSSTHASHPQYF. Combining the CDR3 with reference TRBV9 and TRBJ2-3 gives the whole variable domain DSGVTQTPKHLITATGQRVTLRCSPRSGDLSVYWYQQSLDQGLQFLIQYYNGEERAKGNILERFSAQQFPDLHSELNLSSLELGDSALYFCASSSTHASHPQYFGPGTRLTVL.

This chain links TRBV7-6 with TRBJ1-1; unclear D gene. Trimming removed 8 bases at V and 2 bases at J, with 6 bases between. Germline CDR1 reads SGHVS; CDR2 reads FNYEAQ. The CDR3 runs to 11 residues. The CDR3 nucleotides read TGTGCCAGCGTCCAAAACACTGAAGCTTTCTTT. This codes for CASVQNTEAFF.

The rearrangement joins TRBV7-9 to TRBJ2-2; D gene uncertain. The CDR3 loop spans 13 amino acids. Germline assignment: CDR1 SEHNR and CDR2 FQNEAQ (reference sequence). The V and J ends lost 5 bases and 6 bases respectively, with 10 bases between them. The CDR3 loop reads CASSLEQPGELFF. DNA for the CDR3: TGTGCCAGCAGCCTCGAGCAACCCGGGGAGCTGTTTTTT. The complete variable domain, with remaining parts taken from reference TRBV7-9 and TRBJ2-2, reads DTGVSQNPRHKITKRGQNVTFRCDPISEHNRLYWYRQTLGQGPEFLTYFQNEAQLEKSRLLSDRFSAERPKGSFSTLEIQRTEQGDSAMYLCASSLEQPGELFFGEGSRLTVL.

The CDR3 DNA sequence: TGTGCCAGTAGTGGTCAGGGCTACTACGAGCAGTACTTC. Amino acids: CASSGQGYYEQYF. J is TRBJ2-7 and V is TRBV19; maybe TRBD1 (5 bases). This CDR3 spans 13 amino acids. V lost 5 bases and J 3 bases, leaving 11 bases between the germline ends. The V gene's germline CDR1 is LNHDA and CDR2 SQIVND (reference sequence).

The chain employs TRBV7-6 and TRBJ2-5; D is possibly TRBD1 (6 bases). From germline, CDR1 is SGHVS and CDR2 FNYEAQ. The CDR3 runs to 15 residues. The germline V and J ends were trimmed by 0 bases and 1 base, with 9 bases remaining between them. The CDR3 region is CASSLAWTAQETQYF. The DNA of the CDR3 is TGTGCCAGCAGCTTAGCTTGGACAGCCCAAGAGACCCAGTACTTC. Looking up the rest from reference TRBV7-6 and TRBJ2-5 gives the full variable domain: GAGVSQSPRYKVTKRGQDVALRCDPISGHVSLYWYRQALGQGPEFLTYFNYEAQQDKSGLPNDRFSAERPEGSISTLTIQRTEQRDSAMYRCASSLAWTAQETQYFGPGTRLLVL.

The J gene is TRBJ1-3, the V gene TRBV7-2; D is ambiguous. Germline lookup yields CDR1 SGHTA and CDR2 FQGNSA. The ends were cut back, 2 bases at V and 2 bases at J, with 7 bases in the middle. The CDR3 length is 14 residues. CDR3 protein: CASSLLVAGNTIYF. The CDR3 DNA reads TGTGCCAGCAGCTTACTGGTAGCTGGAAACACCATATATTTT.

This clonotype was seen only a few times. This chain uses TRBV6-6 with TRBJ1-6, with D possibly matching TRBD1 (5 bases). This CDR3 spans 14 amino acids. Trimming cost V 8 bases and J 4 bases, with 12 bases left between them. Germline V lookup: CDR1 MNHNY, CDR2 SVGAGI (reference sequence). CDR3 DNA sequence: TGTGCCAGCCGGGGACGAGCATATAATTCACCCCTCCACTTT. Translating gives CASRGRAYNSPLHF.

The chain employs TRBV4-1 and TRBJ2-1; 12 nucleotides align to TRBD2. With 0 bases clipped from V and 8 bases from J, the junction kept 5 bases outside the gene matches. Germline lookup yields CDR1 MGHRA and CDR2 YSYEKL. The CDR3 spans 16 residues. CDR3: CASSQDKLAGGYEQFF. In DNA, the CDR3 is TGCGCCAGCAGCCAAGATAAGCTAGCGGGAGGGTATGAGCAGTTCTTC.

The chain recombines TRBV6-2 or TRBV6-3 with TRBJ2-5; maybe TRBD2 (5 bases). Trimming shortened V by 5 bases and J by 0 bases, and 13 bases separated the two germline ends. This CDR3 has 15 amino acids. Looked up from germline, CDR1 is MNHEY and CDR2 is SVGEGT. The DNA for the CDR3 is TGTGCCAGCAGTCCTAGGGTAGCGAACCAAGAGACCCAGTACTTC. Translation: CASSPRVANQETQYF.

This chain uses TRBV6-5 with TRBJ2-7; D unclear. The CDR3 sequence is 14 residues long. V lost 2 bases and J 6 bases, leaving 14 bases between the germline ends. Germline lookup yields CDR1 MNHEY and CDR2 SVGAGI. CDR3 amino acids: CASSYNSVGSEQYF. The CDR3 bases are TGTGCCAGCAGTTACAATTCAGTTGGGTCCGAGCAGTACTTC.

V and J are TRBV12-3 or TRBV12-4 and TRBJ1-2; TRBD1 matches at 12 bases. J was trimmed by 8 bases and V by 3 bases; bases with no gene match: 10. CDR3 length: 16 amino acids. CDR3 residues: CASSFLQPGQGAGYTF. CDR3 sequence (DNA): TGTGCCAGCAGTTTCCTTCAACCGGGACAGGGGGCAGGCTACACCTTC.

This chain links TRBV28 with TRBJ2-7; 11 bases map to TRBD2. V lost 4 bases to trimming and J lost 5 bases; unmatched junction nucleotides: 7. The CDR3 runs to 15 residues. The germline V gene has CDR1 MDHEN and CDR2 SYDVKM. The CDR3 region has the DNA TGTGCCAGCAGTTCCCCACTAGCGGGAGAAAACGAGCAGTACTTC. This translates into CASSSPLAGENEQYF. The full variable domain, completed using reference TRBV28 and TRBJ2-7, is DVKVTQSSRYLVKRTGEKVFLECVQDMDHENMFWYRQDPGLGLRLIYFSYDVKMKEKGDIPEGYSVSREKKERFSLILESASTNQTSMYLCASSSPLAGENEQYFGPGTRLTVT.

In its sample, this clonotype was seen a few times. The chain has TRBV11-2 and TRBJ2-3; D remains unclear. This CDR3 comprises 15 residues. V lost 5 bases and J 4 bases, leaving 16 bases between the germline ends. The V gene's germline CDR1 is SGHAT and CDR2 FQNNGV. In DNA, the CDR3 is TGTGCCAGCAGCCCCTTTCCCCAGGTATCAGATACGCAGTATTTT. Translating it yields CASSPFPQVSDTQYF.

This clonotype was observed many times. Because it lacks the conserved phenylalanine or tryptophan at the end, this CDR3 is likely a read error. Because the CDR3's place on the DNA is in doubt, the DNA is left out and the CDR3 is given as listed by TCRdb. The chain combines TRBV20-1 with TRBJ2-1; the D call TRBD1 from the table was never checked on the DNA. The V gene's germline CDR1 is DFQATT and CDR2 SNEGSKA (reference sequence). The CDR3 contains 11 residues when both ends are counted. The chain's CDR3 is CSARSGDTADL.

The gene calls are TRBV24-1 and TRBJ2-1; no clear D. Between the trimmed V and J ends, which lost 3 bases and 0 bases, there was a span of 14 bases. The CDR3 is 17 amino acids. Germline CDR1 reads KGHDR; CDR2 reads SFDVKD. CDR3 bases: TGTGCCACCAGTGATGATAGCCTAACCCCCTCCTACAATGAGCAGTTCTTC. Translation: CATSDDSLTPSYNEQFF.

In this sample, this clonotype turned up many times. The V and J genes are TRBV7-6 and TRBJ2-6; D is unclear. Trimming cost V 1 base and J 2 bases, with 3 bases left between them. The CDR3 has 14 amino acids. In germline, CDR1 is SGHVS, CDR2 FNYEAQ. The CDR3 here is CASSLGTGANVLTF. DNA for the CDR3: TGTGCCAGCAGCTTAGGTACTGGGGCCAACGTCCTGACTTTC.